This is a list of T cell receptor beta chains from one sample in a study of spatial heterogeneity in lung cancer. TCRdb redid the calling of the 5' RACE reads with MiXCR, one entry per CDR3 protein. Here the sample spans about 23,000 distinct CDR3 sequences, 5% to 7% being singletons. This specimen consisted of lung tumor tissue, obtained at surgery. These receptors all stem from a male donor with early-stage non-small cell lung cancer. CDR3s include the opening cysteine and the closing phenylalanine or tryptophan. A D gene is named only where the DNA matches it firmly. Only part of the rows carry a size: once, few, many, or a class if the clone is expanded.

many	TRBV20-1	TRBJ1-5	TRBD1	TGCAGTGCTAGAGAGCCGGGACAGGGGGCTTATGGCAATCAGCCCCAGCATTTT	CSAREPGQGAYGNQPQHF
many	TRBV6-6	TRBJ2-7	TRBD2	TGTGCCAGCAGTCCCCTCGGACTAGCGGGGGGCTACGAGCAGTACTTC	CASSPLGLAGGYEQYF
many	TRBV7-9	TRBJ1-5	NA	TGTGCCAGCAGCTTAGATGGACGGGGCAATCAGCCCCAGCATTTT	CASSLDGRGNQPQHF
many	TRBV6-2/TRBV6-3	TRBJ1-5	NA	TGTGCCAGCAGTTGGGACCACGGCAATCAGCCCCAGCATTTT	CASSWDHGNQPQHF
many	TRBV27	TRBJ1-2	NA	TGTGCCAGCAGTTTATCAGGGGCCCCCTATGGCTACACCTTC	CASSLSGAPYGYTF
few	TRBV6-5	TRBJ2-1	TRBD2	TGTGCCAGCAGTTACTTTAAGGGACTAGCGCGGCCCCAAGAGCAGTTCTTC	CASSYFKGLARPQEQFF
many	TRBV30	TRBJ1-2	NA	TGTGCCTGGAGTGTAGAAGGCCTCTCTTACACCTTC	CAWSVEGLSYTF
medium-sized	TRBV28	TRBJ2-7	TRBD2	TGTGCCAGCAGTTCTCGGACTAGCGGGATCGGTGAGCAGTACTTC	CASSSRTSGIGEQYF
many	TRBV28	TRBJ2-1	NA	TGTGCCAGCACCTCTGGGACTTCCAGCGGCAATGGAAATGAGCAGTTCTTC	CASTSGTSSGNGNEQFF
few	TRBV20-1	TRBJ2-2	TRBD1	TGCAGTGCTAGAGATCGGAGCCAGGGGGCGAACACCGGGGAGCTGTTTTTT	CSARDRSQGANTGELFF
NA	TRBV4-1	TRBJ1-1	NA	TGCGCCAGCAGCCCAAATCCGGGTATGCACACTGAAGCTTTCTTT	CASSPNPGMHTEAFF
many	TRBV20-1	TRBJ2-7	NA	TGCAGTGCCAACGCCCGACCTGGACACCTCTACGAGCAGTACTTC	CSANARPGHLYEQYF
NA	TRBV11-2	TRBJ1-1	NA	TGTGCCAGCACAACCGAACTGGGTGAAGCTTTCTTT	CASTTELGEAFF
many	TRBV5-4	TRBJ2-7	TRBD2	TGTGCCAGCAGCCCGGGGGGGACTGGGCGCGACTACGAGCAGTACTTC	CASSPGGTGRDYEQYF
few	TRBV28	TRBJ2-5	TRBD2	TGTGCCAGCAAATGGGGAGCGGGAGCTAGAGAGACCCAGTACTTC	CASKWGAGARETQYF
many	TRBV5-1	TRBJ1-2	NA	TGCGCCAGCAGCTTGGCCACAGACTATGGCTACACCTTC	CASSLATDYGYTF
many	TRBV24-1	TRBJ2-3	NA	TGTGCCACCAGAGGCCGAGGGGACGCAGATACGCAGTATTTT	CATRGRGDADTQYF
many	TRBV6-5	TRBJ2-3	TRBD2	TGTGCCAGCACCAAGGGGGGCGGGAGGTCATCGACTACGCAGTATTTT	CASTKGGGRSSTTQYF
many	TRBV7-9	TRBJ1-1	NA	TGTGCCAGCAGCCCAACTGAAGGGGCCGGGGTGAACACTGAAGCTTTCTTT	CASSPTEGAGVNTEAFF
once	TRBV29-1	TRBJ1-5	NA	TGCAGCCAACATCCGACGGAAGATAGCAATCAGCCCCAGCATTTT	CSQHPTEDSNQPQHF
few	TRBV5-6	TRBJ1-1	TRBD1	TGTGCCAGCAGCTTGTACTTATTGGGGACAGGGAAGAACACTGAAGCTTTCTTT	CASSLYLLGTGKNTEAFF
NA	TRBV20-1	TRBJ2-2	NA	TGCAGTGCCTATAGCGGAACGAACACCGGGGAGCTGTTTTTT	CSAYSGTNTGELFF
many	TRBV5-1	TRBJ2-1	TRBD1	TGCGCCAGCAGCCCGGGGACAGAGCGTGAGCAGTTCTTC	CASSPGTEREQFF
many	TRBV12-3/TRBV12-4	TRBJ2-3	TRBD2	TGTGCCAGCAGTTTAGGCCTAGCGGGGGGGCCGGGCACAGATACGCAGTATTTT	CASSLGLAGGPGTDTQYF
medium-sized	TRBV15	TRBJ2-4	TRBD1	TGTGCCACCAGCAGTAGGGACAGGGCCGGGAACATTCAGTACTTC	CATSSRDRAGNIQYF
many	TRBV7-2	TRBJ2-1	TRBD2	TGTGCCAGCAGCTCACCCTTAGCGGGGGCTTACAATGAGCAGTTCTTC	CASSSPLAGAYNEQFF
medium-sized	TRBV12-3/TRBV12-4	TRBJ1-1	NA	TGTGCCAGCAGTTTAGCCGGGATAGGGCCCACTGAAGCTTTCTTT	CASSLAGIGPTEAFF